A single sample gave rise to the 20 T cell receptor beta chains below, sequenced in a study of T cells in Graves' hyperthyroidism and ophthalmopathy. TCR beta CDR3 regions were amplified from RNA. HTBI primers were the set used in a first-round RT-PCR of the TCR CDR3. TCRdb independently ran MiXCR on the multiplex PCR reads; one entry per CDR3 protein. The table lists over 700,000 distinct CDR3 sequences, 38% of them singletons, with around 9.3% in the top ten. The source material was blood. The receptors come from a man between 18 and 35 years old with Graves' hyperthyroidism.

This clonotype has ten or more counts. The genes are TRBV29-1 and TRBJ1-1, with unresolved D. Trimming shortened V by 5 bases and J by 4 bases, and 14 bases separated the two germline ends. Germline assignment: CDR1 SQVTM and CDR2 ANQGSEA. CDR3 size: 13 residues. The CDR3: CSVPDGLTTEAFF. The CDR3 nucleotides read TGCAGCGTTCCGGACGGCCTCACCACTGAAGCTTTCTTT.

The chain combines TRBV29-1 with TRBJ2-6; 8 nucleotides line up with TRBD2. V dropped 6 bases and J dropped 3; count of bases not matched to a gene: 4. Germline V gene sequence: CDR1 SQVTM, CDR2 ANQGSEA. CDR3 length: 14 residues. Here the CDR3 DNA reads TGCAGCGTGTACGGGGGGGATGGGGCCAACGTCCTGACTTTC. Its protein product is CSVYGGDGANVLTF. Full variable domain (missing parts from reference TRBV29-1 and TRBJ2-6): SAVISQKPSRDICQRGTSLTIQCQVDSQVTMMFWYRQQPGQSLTLIATANQGSEATYESGFVIDKFPISRPNLTFSTLTVSNMSPEDSSIYLCSVYGGDGANVLTFGAGSRLTVL.

This clonotype was observed at least ten times. This chain connects TRBV5-1 to TRBJ2-7, with 9 bases that match TRBD2. With 0 bases clipped from V and 7 bases from J, the junction kept 5 bases outside the gene matches. Germline V gene sequence: CDR1 SGHRS, CDR2 YFSETQ. This CDR3 region has 14 residues. CDR3 sequence (DNA): TGCGCCAGCAGCTTGGTGCTAGCGGGGCCGGAGCAGTACTTC. Protein product: CASSLVLAGPEQYF.

This clonotype was counted only a few times. J is TRBJ2-7 and V is TRBV19; TRBD1 matches at 9 bases. Germline CDR1 LNHDA, CDR2 SQIVND (reference sequence). V trimming: 3 bases; J trimming: 2 bases; junction bases outside the gene matches: 5. The CDR3 has 15 residues. CDR3 sequence reads: CASSMGQGLTYEQYF. The CDR3 bases are TGTGCCAGTAGTATGGGACAGGGCCTAACCTACGAGCAGTACTTC.

This clonotype was counted ten times or more. The V and J genes are TRBV10-3 and TRBJ1-5, with D perhaps matching TRBD1 (6 bases). The length of the CDR3 is 14 residues. The V gene's germline CDR1 is ENHRY and CDR2 SYGVKD. Trimming shortened V by 5 bases and J by 5 bases, and 13 bases separated the two germline ends. In DNA, the CDR3 is TGTGCCATCAGTACGGGTGGGGGCCATCAGCCCCAGCATTTT. The encoded protein is CAISTGGGHQPQHF.

On this clonotype itself: A read error may explain this, as a much larger clone is one base away. This rearrangement joins TRBV7-8 to TRBJ2-5; the D gene is possibly TRBD1 (6 bases). The V gene lost 3 bases and the J gene lost 5 bases, with 10 bases spanning the gap. The germline CDR1 and CDR2 sequences are SGHVS and FQNEAQ. This CDR3 contains 13 residues. The CDR3: CASSLDSSETQYF. In DNA form, the CDR3 reads TGTGCCAGCAGCTTGGACAGCTCGGAGACCCAGTACTTC.

V gene TRBV7-2 combines with J gene TRBJ2-7; TRBD2 matches at 10 bases. This CDR3 is 16 amino acids long. V dropped 1 base and J dropped 5; count of bases not matched to a gene: 8. Germline V gene data show CDR1 as SGHTA and CDR2 as FQGNSA. CDR3 nucleotides: TGTGCCAGCAGCTTAGTACTAGCGGGGTTCATGGACGAGCAGTACTTC. Its translation is CASSLVLAGFMDEQYF. The entire variable domain, with the rest obtained from reference TRBV7-2 and TRBJ2-7, is as follows: GAGVSQSPSNKVTEKGKDVELRCDPISGHTALYWYRQSLGQGLEFLIYFQGNSAPDKSGLPSDRFSAERTGGSVSTLTIQRTQQEDSAVYLCASSLVLAGFMDEQYFGPGTRLTVT.

The chain joins TRBV29-1 to TRBJ2-5, with 8 positions matching TRBD2. Germline CDR1 reads SQVTM; CDR2 reads ANQGSEA. The ends lost 7 bases at V and 1 base at J; junction bases unmatched: 5. The CDR3 totals 13 residues. CDR3 protein: CSARTSSQETQYF. DNA for the CDR3: TGCAGCGCTCGGACTAGCTCCCAAGAGACCCAGTACTTC.

This clonotype has a count of ten or more. This chain joins TRBV2 and TRBJ2-7; the D gene is possibly TRBD2 (6 bases). V was trimmed by 6 bases and J by 0 bases, leaving 15 bases between them. Looked up from germline, CDR1 is SNHLY and CDR2 is FYNNEI. CDR3 length equals 15 residues. CDR3 residues: CASSNPGLRSYEQYF. The CDR3 DNA sequence: TGTGCCAGCAGCAACCCGGGACTTCGCTCCTACGAGCAGTACTTC.

Many counts were recorded for this clonotype. The rearrangement joins TRBV10-3 to TRBJ2-2, with TRBD1 matching 7 bases. V lost 3 bases, J lost 4 bases, and 5 bases stayed unmatched. The CDR3 spans 15 residues. In germline, CDR1 is ENHRY, CDR2 SYGVKD. CDR3 residues: CAISDNRGPTGELFF. The CDR3 nucleotides are TGTGCCATCAGTGATAACAGGGGCCCCACCGGGGAGCTGTTTTTT.

This clonotype was counted ten times or more. The genes are TRBV5-6 and TRBJ1-5; D gene uncertain. Germline loops: CDR1 SGHDT, CDR2 YYEEEE. The CDR3 sequence is 13 residues long. V shed 1 base and J shed 5 bases, with 7 bases lying between them. CDR3 protein: CASSLWADQPQHF. CDR3 nucleotides: TGTGCCAGCAGCTTGTGGGCGGATCAGCCCCAGCATTTT.

This clonotype was counted at least ten times. The chain links TRBV29-1 to TRBJ2-5, with TRBD1 matching 7 bases. The CDR3 totals 13 residues. The junction had 5 bases not matched to a gene; V was cut back by 6 bases and J by 1 base. Looked up from germline, CDR1 is SQVTM and CDR2 is ANQGSEA. CDR3 in DNA: TGCAGCGTCGTGCGACAGGGCCAAGAGACCCAGTACTTC. This translates into CSVVRQGQETQYF.

This clonotype was observed a handful of times. V gene TRBV7-2 combines with J gene TRBJ1-1; 8 bases are a match to TRBD1. With V trimmed by 7 bases and J by 8 bases, 12 bases remained unmatched. This CDR3 region has 14 residues. Germline CDR1 and CDR2: SGHTA and FQGNSA. CDR3 amino acids: CASTGTGVTIEAFF. The CDR3 DNA follows: TGTGCCAGCACCGGGACAGGAGTCACGATAGAAGCTTTCTTT.

Ten or more counts support this clonotype. V is TRBV7-2 and J is TRBJ2-7; no definite D call. V lost 2 bases and J 0 bases, leaving 8 bases between the germline ends. The CDR3 totals 14 residues. The germline CDR1 and CDR2 sequences are SGHTA and FQGNSA. Here the CDR3 reads CASSLWVNSYEQYF. CDR3 nucleotide sequence: TGTGCCAGCAGCTTATGGGTCAACTCCTACGAGCAGTACTTC.

The V and J genes are TRBV7-2 and TRBJ2-7; D unclear. V lost 6 bases to trimming and J lost 7 bases, with 13 bases between them. Germline V gene data show CDR1 as SGHTA and CDR2 as FQGNSA. The CDR3 totals 12 residues. CDR3 loop: CASSRPGVEQYF. The DNA for the CDR3 is TGTGCCAGCAGTAGGCCCGGCGTGGAGCAGTACTTC.

The V call is TRBV5-1, the J call TRBJ1-4; 9 bases map to TRBD1. Per germline, CDR1 SGHRS and CDR2 YFSETQ. Trimming took 0 bases from V and 6 from J; bases not matched to a gene: 6. This CDR3 region has 16 residues. The CDR3 coding sequence is TGCGCCAGCAGCTTGGCTGGGGGACAGGGAGATGAAAAACTGTTTTTT. It codes for CASSLAGGQGDEKLFF.

This chain joins TRBV19 and TRBJ1-1; D unclear. Germline V gives CDR1 LNHDA, CDR2 SQIVND (reference sequence). Deletions cut 4 bases from V and 11 bases from J, with 17 bases between. The CDR3 has 13 residues. CDR3 region: CASSTLAGVRAFF. Written as DNA, the CDR3 is TGTGCCAGTAGTACGCTAGCGGGAGTCCGGGCTTTCTTT.

V and J are TRBV24-1 and TRBJ2-2; perhaps TRBD2 as D (6 bases). V was cut by 3 bases and J by 0 bases, with 10 bases left in between. CDR1 and CDR2 from the germline V gene are KGHDR and SFDVKD. The CDR3 spans 16 residues. The DNA of the CDR3 is TGTGCCACCAGTGATCCGGGACTGGCGAACACCGGGGAGCTGTTTTTT. This gives the protein CATSDPGLANTGELFF.

This clonotype was seen only a few times. This chain joins TRBV6-5 and TRBJ1-1, with D possibly matching TRBD1 (6 bases). The germline V and J ends were trimmed by 7 bases and 0 bases, with 12 bases remaining between them. CDR1 MNHEY and CDR2 SVGAGI come from the germline V gene. This CDR3 is built from 14 residues. The CDR3 region is CASTRGDVNTEAFF. The DNA for the CDR3 is TGTGCCAGCACGAGGGGGGATGTGAACACTGAAGCTTTCTTT.

This clonotype was counted at least ten times. DNA of the CDR3: TGTGCCAGCAGTAACCGGGACAAAAATCCTGAAGCTTTCTTT. Its translation is CASSNRDKNPEAFF. The J gene is TRBJ1-1, the V gene TRBV2; D may be TRBD1 (6 bases). CDR1 is SNHLY and CDR2 is FYNNEI in the germline V gene. V lost 5 bases to trimming and J lost 6 bases, with 16 bases between them. The CDR3 has 14 residues.